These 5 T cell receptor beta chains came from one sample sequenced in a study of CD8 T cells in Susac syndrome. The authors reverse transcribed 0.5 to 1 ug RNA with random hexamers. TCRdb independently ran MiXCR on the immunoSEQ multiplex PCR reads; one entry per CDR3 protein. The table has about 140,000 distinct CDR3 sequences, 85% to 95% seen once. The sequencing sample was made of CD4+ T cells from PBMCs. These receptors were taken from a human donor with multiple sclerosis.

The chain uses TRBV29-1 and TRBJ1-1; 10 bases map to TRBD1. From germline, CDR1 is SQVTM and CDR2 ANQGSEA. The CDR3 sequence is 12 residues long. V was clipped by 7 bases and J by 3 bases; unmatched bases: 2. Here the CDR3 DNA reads TGCAGCGCGGACAGGGGGTACACTGAAGCTTTCTTT. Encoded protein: CSADRGYTEAFF. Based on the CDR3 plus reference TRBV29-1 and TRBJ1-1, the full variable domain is SAVISQKPSRDICQRGTSLTIQCQVDSQVTMMFWYRQQPGQSLTLIATANQGSEATYESGFVIDKFPISRPNLTFSTLTVSNMSPEDSSIYLCSADRGYTEAFFGQGTRLTVV.

CDR3 loop: CSGKVSNTGELFF. The CDR3 nucleotides are TGCAGTGGGAAGGTATCGAACACCGGGGAGCTGTTTTTT. The chain recombines TRBV20-1 with TRBJ2-2; D not resolved. The V and J ends lost 7 bases and 0 bases respectively, with 9 bases between them. From germline, CDR1 is DFQATT and CDR2 SNEGSKA (reference sequence). CDR3 length equals 13 residues.

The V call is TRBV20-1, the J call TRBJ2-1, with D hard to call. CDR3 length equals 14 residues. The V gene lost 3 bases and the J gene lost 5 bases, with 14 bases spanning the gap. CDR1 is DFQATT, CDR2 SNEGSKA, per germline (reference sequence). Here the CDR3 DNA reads TGCAGTGCTAGTTTTCAGAACCGGGACAATGAGCAGTTCTTC. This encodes CSASFQNRDNEQFF.

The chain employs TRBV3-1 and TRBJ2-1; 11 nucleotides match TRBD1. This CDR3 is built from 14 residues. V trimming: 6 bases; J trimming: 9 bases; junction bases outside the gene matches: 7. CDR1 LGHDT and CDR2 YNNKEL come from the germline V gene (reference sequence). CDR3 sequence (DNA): TGTGCCAGCAGACGGGGACAGGGGGTAGCTGAGCAGTTCTTC. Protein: CASRRGQGVAEQFF.

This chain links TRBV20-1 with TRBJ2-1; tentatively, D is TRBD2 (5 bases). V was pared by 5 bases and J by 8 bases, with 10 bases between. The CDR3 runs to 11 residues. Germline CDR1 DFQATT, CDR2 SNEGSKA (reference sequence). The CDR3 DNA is TGCAGTGCTGAGGGTAGGGATGAGCAGTTCTTC. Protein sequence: CSAEGRDEQFF.